This is a list of T cell receptor beta chains from one sample in a study of cytomegalovirus exposure and HLA in healthy donors. Generated by immunoSEQ multiplex PCR, the TCRdb table keeps only in-frame clones and is missing some. The sample holds about 150,000 clones, approximately 86% seen once. Sequencing was carried out using PBMCs. All receptors derive from a man younger than 35 in good health and CMV-seropositive. Each CDR3 is given with its conserved first and last residue. The order of the fields is CDR3 protein, CDR3 DNA, J gene, V gene, D gene, clone size. A D gene is named only where the DNA matches it firmly. Clone sizes are given selectively: once, few, many, or a class where the clone is expanded.

CASSPEGAQRELFF	TGTGCCAGCTCACCAGAAGGGGCCCAGCGGGAGCTGTTTTTT	TRBJ2-2	TRBV18	NA	NA
CASTWTRNNSPLHF	TGTGCCAGCACCTGGACAAGGAATAATTCACCCCTCCACTTT	TRBJ1-6	TRBV6-5	NA	NA
CASSVGHRMSTDTQYF	TGTGCCAGCAGCGTAGGGCACCGAATGTCCACAGATACGCAGTATTTT	TRBJ2-3	TRBV9	NA	NA
CASSLTGKLGPSGEQYF	TGTGCCAGCAGTTTAACGGGAAAGCTAGGACCCAGTGGCGAGCAGTACTTC	TRBJ2-7	TRBV27	NA	NA
CASSSPRGGNTGELFF	TGTGCCAGCAGCTCCCCGCGCGGGGGGAACACCGGGGAGCTGTTTTTT	TRBJ2-2	TRBV7-9	TRBD2	NA
CASSLSGGSSYEQYF	TGTGCCAGCAGTTTATCAGGCGGGAGTTCCTACGAGCAGTACTTC	TRBJ2-7	TRBV27	TRBD2	NA
CASSLGQNYNEQFF	TGTGCCAGCAGCTTGGGACAGAACTACAATGAGCAGTTCTTC	TRBJ2-1	TRBV5-6	NA	NA
CASSRRGAGTDTQYF	TGCGCCAGCAGCCGCAGGGGGGCTGGCACAGATACGCAGTATTTT	TRBJ2-3	TRBV5-1	NA	NA
CARTGAQGTGELFF	TGTGCCAGAACCGGAGCCCAGGGGACCGGGGAGCTGTTTTTT	TRBJ2-2	TRBV2	NA	NA
CASSQDVASGSYNEQFF	TGCGCCAGCAGCCAAGATGTGGCTAGCGGGTCCTACAATGAGCAGTTCTTC	TRBJ2-1	TRBV4-3	TRBD2	NA
CASSLQRSSYNEQFF	TGTGCCAGCAGCCTCCAGCGGAGCTCCTACAATGAGCAGTTCTTC	TRBJ2-1	TRBV7-2	NA	once
CASSATGKWTGELFF	TGTGCCAGCAGTGCTACAGGGAAGTGGACCGGGGAGCTGTTTTTT	TRBJ2-2	TRBV2	NA	NA
CASSAAGGQETQYF	TGTGCCAGCAGTGCGGCAGGGGGTCAGGAGACCCAGTACTTC	TRBJ2-5	TRBV2	TRBD1	few
CAISATSRGPFHEQYF	TGTGCCATCAGTGCCACATCCCGAGGCCCATTCCACGAGCAGTACTTC	TRBJ2-7	TRBV10-3	NA	NA
CASSLQVQGDYNEQFF	TGCGCCAGCAGCCTACAGGTCCAAGGGGACTACAATGAGCAGTTCTTC	TRBJ2-1	TRBV4-3	NA	NA
CASSRIQGALVWGYTF	TGTGCCAGCAGCCGAATACAGGGGGCGTTGGTTTGGGGCTACACCTTC	TRBJ1-2	TRBV7-2	TRBD1	NA
CASSPLTGPYGYTF	TGTGCCAGCAGTCCACTGACAGGACCCTATGGCTACACCTTC	TRBJ1-2	TRBV6-5	NA	NA
CASSPLRGPEHTQYF	TGTGCCAGCAGCCCACTCAGGGGACCTGAGCATACGCAGTATTTT	TRBJ2-3	TRBV6-5	NA	NA
CASSSLGSRGYSSGANVLTF	TGTGCCAGCAGCTCTTTAGGGAGCAGGGGCTATAGCTCTGGGGCCAACGTCCTGACTTTC	TRBJ2-6	TRBV7-3	NA	NA
CASSLAGEVYNEQFF	TGTGCCAGCAGCTTAGCGGGAGAGGTTTACAATGAGCAGTTCTTC	TRBJ2-1	TRBV11-3	NA	NA
CASSPTEAYEQYF	TGCGCCAGCAGCCCCACCGAGGCCTACGAGCAGTACTTC	TRBJ2-7	TRBV5-1	NA	few
CARGQGGTEAFF	TGTGCCAGAGGACAGGGGGGCACTGAAGCTTTCTTT	TRBJ1-1	TRBV2	TRBD1	NA
CASSIRQTQETQYF	TGTGCCAGCAGTATCAGACAAACGCAAGAGACCCAGTACTTC	TRBJ2-5	TRBV2	NA	NA
CASSDPSGSYEQYF	TGTGCCAGCAGTGACCCTAGCGGCTCCTACGAGCAGTACTTC	TRBJ2-7	TRBV2	TRBD2	NA
CASSQDLSRGASYNEQFF	TGCGCCAGCAGCCAAGACTTATCACGGGGGGCCTCCTACAATGAGCAGTTCTTC	TRBJ2-1	TRBV4-3	NA	NA
CASSPLVAAYGYTF	TGTGCCAGCAGTCCCCTCGTGGCGGCGTATGGCTACACCTTC	TRBJ1-2	TRBV2	NA	few
CASSPTGTGGEQFF	TGTGCCAGCAGCCCAACAGGGACAGGTGGGGAGCAGTTCTTC	TRBJ2-1	TRBV7-3	TRBD1	NA
CASSSRLAGSPPYTQYF	TGTGCCAGCAGCTCCAGACTAGCGGGGTCCCCTCCGTATACGCAGTATTTT	TRBJ2-3	TRBV13	TRBD2	NA
CASSDTPGTSGGETQYF	TGTGCCAGCAGTGATACCCCCGGGACTAGCGGGGGTGAGACCCAGTACTTC	TRBJ2-5	TRBV6-1	TRBD2	NA
CSGQEASYGYTF	TGCAGCGGACAGGAGGCCAGCTATGGCTACACCTTC	TRBJ1-2	TRBV29-1	NA	NA